This record concerns one T cell receptor beta chain sequence. Total RNA was isolated from whole blood without T cell sorting. The record originates from a study of monozygotic twins with inflammatory bowel disease. It was roughly 3.5 ug of total RNA that each TCR library used. Using the 5' RACE reads, TCRdb records one entry per CDR3 protein without DNA. Here the sample table reports about 160,000 distinct CDR3 sequences. Per the germline V gene, CDR1 is SGHRS and CDR2 is YFSETQ. The CDR3 has 12 residues. This TCR was recovered from a human donor with ulcerative colitis or Crohn's disease, or a healthy co-twin of an affected twin (not recorded which). Material: blood. The V and J genes are TRBV5-1 and TRBJ2-1. This CDR3 reads CASSLWDNEQFF. Full variable domain (missing parts from reference TRBV5-1 and TRBJ2-1): KAGVTQTPRYLIKTRGQQVTLSCSPISGHRSVSWYQQTPGQGLQFLFEYFSETQRNKGNFPGRFSGRQFSNSRSEMNVSTLELGDSALYLCASSLWDNEQFFGPGTRLTVL.